A selection of T cell receptor beta chains follows, all from one sample in a study of metastatic and nonmetastatic thyroid tumors. Via MiXCR, TCRdb re-called the PCR reads. The sample carries about 40,000 clones, approximately 17% recorded once. The sequencing input was tumor tissue. All receptors come from a female donor with papillary thyroid cancer or a benign thyroid nodule (not recorded which). Some clones in this sample may be carry-over from other donors' samples. Each CDR3 is given without its conserved first and last residue.

j_call: TRBJ2-5; v_call: TRBV7-9; cdr3_aa: ASRSGPGETQY
j_call: TRBJ1-6; v_call: TRBV6-5; cdr3_aa: ASSYCTSPSSPIH
j_call: TRBJ2-1; v_call: TRBV7-9; cdr3_aa: ASSRRQGAYNEQF
j_call: TRBJ2-7; v_call: TRBV11-2; cdr3_aa: ASSLFRAYEQY
j_call: TRBJ2-2; v_call: TRBV10-2; cdr3_aa: ATRLAGYTGELF
j_call: TRBJ2-1; v_call: TRBV7-2; cdr3_aa: ASSHTSTGRHSYEQF
j_call: TRBJ1-1; v_call: TRBV30; cdr3_aa: AWSAGTGGKNTEAF
j_call: TRBJ2-1; v_call: TRBV6-5; cdr3_aa: ASSYKRPGQAKDEQF
j_call: TRBJ2-6; v_call: TRBV6-2/TRBV6-3; cdr3_aa: ASRRDSFGGANVLT
j_call: TRBJ2-3; v_call: TRBV6-1; cdr3_aa: ASSRQGEVVSDTQY
j_call: TRBJ1-5; v_call: TRBV7-2; cdr3_aa: ASSFLTGRNQPQH
j_call: TRBJ2-3; v_call: TRBV3-1; cdr3_aa: ASSTLGGREKVDTQY
j_call: TRBJ2-2; v_call: TRBV11-3; cdr3_aa: ASSAWGFRDTGELF
j_call: TRBJ1-5; v_call: TRBV28; cdr3_aa: ASSLPQGGNQPQH
j_call: TRBJ2-7; v_call: TRBV28; cdr3_aa: ASTGILVYGQY
j_call: TRBJ2-7; v_call: TRBV6-5; cdr3_aa: ASSYSEGTYYEQY
j_call: TRBJ2-1; v_call: TRBV28; cdr3_aa: ASSSRGLEGGYNEQF
j_call: TRBJ2-7; v_call: TRBV14; cdr3_aa: ASSQGTEQY
j_call: TRBJ1-2; v_call: TRBV9; cdr3_aa: ASSRHEYGYT
j_call: TRBJ2-5; v_call: TRBV5-1; cdr3_aa: ASSLAVAGRAETQY
j_call: TRBJ2-1; v_call: TRBV7-8; cdr3_aa: ASSLGSGSNEQF
j_call: TRBJ1-5; v_call: TRBV27; cdr3_aa: ASSLVGTSNQPQH
j_call: TRBJ2-3; v_call: TRBV20-1; cdr3_aa: SAKGGKADTQY
j_call: TRBJ1-2; v_call: TRBV5-4; cdr3_aa: ASSNGRLLWSYT
j_call: TRBJ2-5; v_call: TRBV20-1; cdr3_aa: SARRRQGWETQY
j_call: TRBJ2-3; v_call: TRBV12-3/TRBV12-4; cdr3_aa: ASKAGNTDTQY
j_call: TRBJ2-5; v_call: TRBV7-2; cdr3_aa: ASSFNAETQY
j_call: TRBJ2-2; v_call: TRBV9; cdr3_aa: ASIAGLAVTGELF
j_call: TRBJ2-5; v_call: TRBV24-1; cdr3_aa: ATSDPKPGGETQY
j_call: TRBJ2-1; v_call: TRBV6-2/TRBV6-3; cdr3_aa: ASTGTPSSYNEQF
j_call: TRBJ1-5; v_call: TRBV19; cdr3_aa: ASSTGTGMQPQH
j_call: TRBJ1-2; v_call: TRBV12-3/TRBV12-4; cdr3_aa: ASSWRGPYGYT
j_call: TRBJ2-7; v_call: TRBV27; cdr3_aa: ASKRGGPSYEQY
j_call: TRBJ2-7; v_call: TRBV20-1; cdr3_aa: SAREYSHEQY
j_call: TRBJ2-1; v_call: TRBV27; cdr3_aa: ASRGPASYNEQF
j_call: TRBJ2-7; v_call: TRBV6-2/TRBV6-3; cdr3_aa: ASSYSSSREQY
j_call: TRBJ2-5; v_call: TRBV6-1; cdr3_aa: ASSSVLAAQETQY
j_call: TRBJ2-1; v_call: TRBV5-6; cdr3_aa: ASSLLSSGSKLNEQF
j_call: TRBJ2-7; v_call: TRBV10-3; cdr3_aa: ANGTGGHTEQY
j_call: TRBJ2-7; v_call: TRBV4-2; cdr3_aa: ASSLRPGGPNEQY
j_call: TRBJ1-5; v_call: TRBV5-5; cdr3_aa: ASSVRGAGNQPQH
j_call: TRBJ1-2; v_call: TRBV6-2/TRBV6-3; cdr3_aa: ASIYRPATFSGYT
j_call: TRBJ2-3; v_call: TRBV6-2/TRBV6-3; cdr3_aa: ASSLFLEGSPTDTQY
j_call: TRBJ2-1; v_call: TRBV29-1; cdr3_aa: SVEMGGGGFEQF
j_call: TRBJ1-3; v_call: TRBV6-1; cdr3_aa: ASRRDGRGNTIY
j_call: TRBJ1-6; v_call: TRBV6-1; cdr3_aa: ASSEAMGGDPSPLH
j_call: TRBJ2-5; v_call: TRBV2; cdr3_aa: ASSEGAGGGETQY
j_call: TRBJ2-3; v_call: TRBV9; cdr3_aa: ASSVGSLSNTQY
j_call: TRBJ1-2; v_call: TRBV5-1; cdr3_aa: ASSSGQFPDGYT